The 19 T cell receptor beta chains given below trace back to one sample, sequenced in a study of T cell repertoires in cytomegalovirus infection. In TCRdb, the reads were re-called with MiXCR into one record per CDR3 protein. Of under 200,000 distinct CDR3 sequences in the sample, 9.5% were seen once. Sequencing was performed on PBMCs. These receptors were collected from a human donor in good health (CMV status not recorded). Some clones in this sample may be carry-over from other donors' samples.

This clonotype was counted ten times or more. The chain joins TRBV10-3 to TRBJ2-2, with TRBD2 identical over 10 bases. The CDR3 extends over 18 amino acids. Trimming removed 2 bases from V and 1 base from J; junction bases left unmatched: 7. Germline V gene lookup returns CDR1 ENHRY and CDR2 SYGVKD. The CDR3 region has the DNA TGTGCCATCAGTGAGAGGGAGACTAGCGGGTTGAACACCGGGGAGCTGTTTTTT. It yields the protein CAISERETSGLNTGELFF.

The chain uses TRBV11-3 and TRBJ2-7; tentative D call: TRBD1 (6 bases). Deletions cut 3 bases from V and 3 bases from J, with 9 bases between. The CDR3 has 13 amino acids. The germline V gene has CDR1 SGHNT and CDR2 YENEEA. The CDR3 loop is CASSFTGNYEQYF. The CDR3 DNA follows: TGTGCCAGCAGCTTTACAGGGAACTACGAGCAGTACTTC.

The CDR3 DNA sequence: TGTGCCATCAGTGTTAACGGGGTTCCCACAGATACGCAGTATTTT. Amino acids: CAISVNGVPTDTQYF. V is TRBV10-3 and J is TRBJ2-3, with D perhaps TRBD2 (5 bases). V lost 4 bases and J 2 bases, leaving 13 bases between the germline ends. CDR3 length: 15 residues. Germline V gives CDR1 ENHRY, CDR2 SYGVKD.

This clonotype was observed many times. V gene TRBV7-2 combines with J gene TRBJ2-1; no firm D call. Germline loops: CDR1 SGHTA, CDR2 FQGNSA. This CDR3 contains 14 residues. The V and J ends lost 4 bases and 3 bases respectively, with 10 bases between them. The CDR3 spells CASSSLAHYNEQFF. CDR3 DNA sequence: TGTGCCAGCAGCTCCCTGGCGCACTACAATGAGCAGTTCTTC.

J is TRBJ1-1 and V is TRBV29-1; D might be TRBD1 (5 bases). The CDR3 is 10 amino acids. Deletions cut 6 bases from V and 7 bases from J, with 9 bases between. Germline CDR1 is SQVTM and CDR2 is ANQGSEA. The CDR3 coding sequence is TGCAGCGTGGATCAGGGTGAAGCTTTCTTT. Translation: CSVDQGEAFF. Together with reference TRBV29-1 and TRBJ1-1, the CDR3 gives the full variable domain: SAVISQKPSRDICQRGTSLTIQCQVDSQVTMMFWYRQQPGQSLTLIATANQGSEATYESGFVIDKFPISRPNLTFSTLTVSNMSPEDSSIYLCSVDQGEAFFGQGTRLTVV.

This clonotype came up a few times. The gene calls are TRBV30 and TRBJ1-6; D possibly corresponds to TRBD1 (6 bases). Trimming removed 1 base at V and 6 bases at J, with 10 bases between. CDR3 length: 14 amino acids. In germline, CDR1 is GTSNPN, CDR2 SVGIG (reference sequence). CDR3 loop: CAWSARRGNSPLHF. CDR3 DNA: TGTGCCTGGAGTGCGCGCAGGGGTAATTCACCCCTCCACTTT.

Ten or more counts support this clonotype. DNA for the CDR3: TGCGCCAGCAGCCAAGAAACATTTCGGACCGGGGAGCTGTTTTTT. Protein: CASSQETFRTGELFF. The chain joins TRBV4-3 to TRBJ2-2, with D unclear. The CDR3 extends over 15 amino acids. CDR1 is LGHNA, CDR2 YSLEER, per germline. V was shortened by 0 bases and J by 5 bases, with 10 bases between the two germline ends.

This clonotype was picked up a small number of times. The V and J genes are TRBV11-2 and TRBJ1-2; tentative D call: TRBD1 (5 bases). Germline CDR1 SGHAT, CDR2 FQNNGV. V lost 0 bases, J lost 8 bases, and 16 bases lay in between. The CDR3 sequence is 15 residues long. The CDR3 DNA reads as TGTGCCAGCAGCTTAGATCCAAGCAGGGAATACGGCTACACCTTC. Translating gives CASSLDPSREYGYTF.

This clonotype came up many times. The gene calls are TRBV7-2 and TRBJ1-4, with D maybe TRBD1 (5 bases). From germline, CDR1 is SGHTA and CDR2 FQGNSA. V was clipped by 4 bases and J by 8 bases, with 14 bases between them. The CDR3 runs 14 residues. For the CDR3, the DNA is TGTGCCAGCAGCTCCCAGGGTGGGAACGAAAAACTGTTTTTT. It is translated as CASSSQGGNEKLFF.

This clonotype was observed at least ten times. This chain joins TRBV7-2 and TRBJ2-1; D perhaps matches TRBD1 (6 bases). CDR3 size: 15 residues. Trimming took 1 base from V and 9 from J, leaving 16 bases between them. Germline CDR1 reads SGHTA; CDR2 reads FQGNSA. The DNA of the CDR3 is TGTGCCAGCAGCTTAGGGTTGTGGGGGCCGGGTGAGCAGTTCTTC. Protein product: CASSLGLWGPGEQFF.

This clonotype was observed a handful of times. The J gene is TRBJ1-5, the V gene TRBV19; D gene uncertain. The CDR3 runs 12 residues. V gave up 8 bases and J gave up 2 bases, with 7 bases separating them. Per the germline V gene, CDR1 is LNHDA and CDR2 is SQIVND (reference sequence). CDR3 amino acids: CASSHGNQPQHF. The DNA for the CDR3 is TGTGCCAGTTCTCATGGCAATCAGCCCCAGCATTTT.

This clonotype was counted a single time. The chain recombines TRBV28 with TRBJ2-1, with D unclear. V was pared by 6 bases and J by 3 bases, with 12 bases between. Germline values: CDR1 MDHEN, CDR2 SYDVKM. The CDR3 runs 14 residues. The CDR3 nucleotides are TGTGCCAGCAGACCCATTGGGTACTACAATGAGCAGTTCTTC. Its translation: CASRPIGYYNEQFF.

This clonotype showed up just a few times. CDR3 loop: CASGQVLPNYGYTF. In DNA form, the CDR3 reads TGTGCCAGTGGACAGGTCCTTCCTAACTATGGCTACACCTTC. J is TRBJ1-2 and V is TRBV19, with TRBD1 matching over 7 bases. V gave up 8 bases and J gave up 0 bases; unmatched junction bases: 6. This CDR3 comprises 14 residues. Germline V lookup: CDR1 LNHDA, CDR2 SQIVND (reference sequence).

This clonotype has a count of ten or more. The CDR3 is CASSLYWTGSSGANVLTF. The DNA for the CDR3 is TGTGCCAGCAGCTTGTACTGGACAGGGAGCTCTGGGGCCAACGTCCTGACTTTC. The V call is TRBV5-6, the J call TRBJ2-6, with 8 bases matching TRBD1. The CDR3 runs 18 residues. Trimming cost V 1 base and J 0 bases; bases outside gene matches: 6. Germline values: CDR1 SGHDT, CDR2 YYEEEE.

There are many counts of this clonotype. V and J are TRBV7-9 and TRBJ1-6, with D possibly TRBD1 on 6 matching bases. The CDR3 is 17 amino acids. V was clipped by 0 bases and J by 5 bases, with 14 bases between them. Germline CDR1 and CDR2: SEHNR and FQNEAQ (reference sequence). The CDR3 nucleotides read TGTGCCAGCAGCTTAGCCGACAGGTCCATCCATAATTCACCCCTCCACTTT. Protein sequence: CASSLADRSIHNSPLHF. The whole variable domain, remainder taken from reference TRBV7-9 and TRBJ1-6, is DTGVSQNPRHKITKRGQNVTFRCDPISEHNRLYWYRQTLGQGPEFLTYFQNEAQLEKSRLLSDRFSAERPKGSFSTLEIQRTEQGDSAMYLCASSLADRSIHNSPLHFGNGTRLTVT.

This clonotype has a count of ten or more. The rearrangement joins TRBV7-2 to TRBJ1-2; possibly TRBD1 for D (5 bases). The CDR3 is 15 amino acids. V lost 2 bases, J lost 2 bases, and 12 bases lay in between. Germline CDR1 is SGHTA and CDR2 is FQGNSA. CDR3 loop: CASSLSSTANYGYTF. CDR3 nucleotide sequence: TGTGCCAGCAGCTTATCATCGACAGCAAACTATGGCTACACCTTC.

The rearrangement uses TRBV6-2 or TRBV6-3 and TRBJ1-2; no clear D. The CDR3 is made up of 14 amino acids. From germline, CDR1 is MNHEY and CDR2 SVGEGT. Trimming took off 0 bases at V and 2 bases at J, with 7 bases between the two ends. The CDR3 spells CASSYSQINYGYTF. In nucleotides, the CDR3 is TGTGCCAGCAGTTACTCACAGATAAACTATGGCTACACCTTC.

With respect to this clonotype: This may be a read error, as it is one base from a much larger clone. No conserved phenylalanine or tryptophan ends this CDR3, so it is likely a read error. The chain recombines TRBV7-2 with TRBJ2-7; 9 nucleotides line up with TRBD1. The germline V gene has CDR1 SGHTA and CDR2 FQGNSA. This CDR3 is built from 15 residues. The J segment lost 7 bases and the V segment lost 5 bases, leaving 12 bases of the junction unmatched. The CDR3 sequence: CASSPPRTGDREQYY. Written as DNA, the CDR3 is TGTGCCAGCAGCCCGCCGAGGACAGGGGATAGAGAGCAGTACTAC.

The chain uses TRBV9 and TRBJ2-1; D ambiguous. Trimming shortened V by 0 bases and J by 8 bases, and 12 bases separated the two germline ends. The CDR3 has 14 amino acids. Germline V lookup: CDR1 SGDLS, CDR2 YYNGEE. This CDR3 is CASSVEFSRDEQFF. The CDR3 nucleotides read TGTGCCAGCAGCGTAGAGTTTAGTAGGGATGAGCAGTTCTTC. The complete variable domain, with remaining parts taken from reference TRBV9 and TRBJ2-1, reads DSGVTQTPKHLITATGQRVTLRCSPRSGDLSVYWYQQSLDQGLQFLIQYYNGEERAKGNILERFSAQQFPDLHSELNLSSLELGDSALYFCASSVEFSRDEQFFGPGTRLTVL.